These 19 T cell receptor beta chains originate from one sample sequenced in a study of blood T cell repertoires in COVID-19. Method: immunoSEQ multiplex PCR; TCRdb's copy keeps in-frame clones and lacks some. The sample includes 300,000 to 400,000 clones, around 90% of them seen just once. Sequences were obtained from PBMCs or T cells enriched from blood (not recorded which). The origin of the receptors is a man aged 60 to 69 who had recovered from COVID-19.

CDR3 amino acids: CASSEVGGNQPQHF. CDR3 nucleotide sequence: TGTGCCAGCAGTGAAGTGGGGGGTAATCAGCCCCAGCATTTT. The V and J genes are TRBV2 and TRBJ1-5, with TRBD1 as a possible D gene (5 bases). Deletions cut 1 base from V and 4 bases from J, with 8 bases between. The germline V gene has CDR1 SNHLY and CDR2 FYNNEI. This CDR3 has 14 residues.

The genes are TRBV27 and TRBJ2-7, with D uncertain. The CDR3 sequence is 17 residues long. V was shortened by 4 bases and J by 2 bases, with 21 bases between the two germline ends. In germline, CDR1 is MNHEY, CDR2 SMNVEV (reference sequence). CDR3 region: CASSSPLDPGSTYEQYF. The CDR3 DNA is TGTGCCAGCAGTTCCCCCCTCGATCCTGGCAGTACCTACGAGCAGTACTTC.

The V gene is TRBV10-3, the J gene TRBJ2-2; the match to TRBD1 covers 8 bases. This CDR3 has 15 amino acids. Trimming took 10 bases from V and 4 from J; bases not matched to a gene: 11. In germline, CDR1 is ENHRY, CDR2 SYGVKD. The CDR3 region has the DNA TGTGCCACCAACGCAGGGGGCGTGGGCACCGGGGAGCTGTTTTTT. This sequence encodes CATNAGGVGTGELFF.

The chain carries TRBV7-3 and TRBJ2-7, with 10 bases lining up with TRBD1. The CDR3 runs to 16 residues. From germline, CDR1 is SGHTA and CDR2 FQGTGA. V shed 2 bases, J shed 1 base, and the junction held 5 bases outside the gene matches. CDR3 coding DNA: TGTGCCAGCAGCTTACGTGCGGGACAGGGGTCCTACGAGCAGTACTTC. It encodes CASSLRAGQGSYEQYF.

The V gene is TRBV9, the J gene TRBJ1-3; 8 nucleotides line up with TRBD1. The germline CDR1 and CDR2 sequences are SGDLS and YYNGEE. V dropped 3 bases and J dropped 3; count of bases not matched to a gene: 5. The CDR3 has 15 amino acids. The CDR3 sequence: CASSGAGGFGNTIYF. For the CDR3, the DNA is TGTGCCAGCAGCGGGGCAGGGGGCTTTGGAAACACCATATATTTT.

The chain recombines TRBV7-6 with TRBJ2-5, with a possible D match to TRBD1 (6 bases). V was pared by 5 bases and J by 7 bases, with 29 bases between. Germline loops: CDR1 SGHVS, CDR2 FNYEAQ. The CDR3 consists of 18 residues. The CDR3 loop is CASSRRTAISDLRGTQYF. CDR3 nucleotides: TGTGCCAGCAGCCGCCGGACAGCAATTTCGGATTTAAGAGGGACCCAGTACTTC.

The chain uses TRBV9 and TRBJ2-1, with unresolved D. The ends were cut back, 4 bases at V and 0 bases at J, with 11 bases in the middle. The germline V gene encodes CDR1 SGDLS and CDR2 YYNGEE. CDR3 size: 15 residues. The DNA of the CDR3 is TGTGCCAGCAGCCCCCTCGGTAGCTCCTACAATGAGCAGTTCTTC. Translation gives CASSPLGSSYNEQFF.

The rearrangement links TRBV2 to TRBJ1-4, with TRBD1 matching over 7 bases. The ends lost 6 bases at V and 8 bases at J; junction bases unmatched: 6. CDR3 length: 13 residues. Germline-derived CDR1 and CDR2 are SNHLY and FYNNEI. The CDR3 sequence: CASSRDSQEKLFF. CDR3 sequence (DNA): TGTGCCAGCAGCCGGGACAGTCAGGAAAAACTGTTTTTT.

The V gene is TRBV28, the J gene TRBJ2-7; possible D gene TRBD2, 7 bases. Trimming took 6 bases from V and 3 from J, leaving 21 bases between them. In germline, CDR1 is MDHEN, CDR2 SYDVKM. CDR3 length equals 16 residues. The CDR3 DNA follows: TGTGCCAGCAGCCCCAGGGTGGGGGGGGCCTTCTACGAGCAGTACTTC. It translates to CASSPRVGGAFYEQYF.

The V call is TRBV7-9, the J call TRBJ2-3, with D possibly TRBD2 on 6 matching bases. CDR3 length: 16 residues. Deletions cut 4 bases from V and 2 bases from J, with 16 bases between. Germline V gene data show CDR1 as SEHNR and CDR2 as FQNEAQ (reference sequence). The CDR3 nucleotides read TGTGCCAGCAGCTCACGACTAGTGACACTCACAGATACGCAGTATTTT. Its protein is CASSSRLVTLTDTQYF.

J is TRBJ1-5 and V is TRBV6-5; no reliable D call. V lost 2 bases and J lost 5, with 7 bases in between. Germline V gene data show CDR1 as MNHEY and CDR2 as SVGAGI. The CDR3 is 13 residues long. The CDR3 DNA follows: TGTGCCAGCAGTTACCCGACTGATCAGCCCCAGCATTTT. Translation: CASSYPTDQPQHF.

This chain uses TRBV24-1 with TRBJ2-2, with D maybe TRBD1 (6 bases). V was clipped by 0 bases and J by 3 bases, with 10 bases between them. The CDR3 has 16 amino acids. Looked up from germline, CDR1 is KGHDR and CDR2 is SFDVKD. This CDR3 is CATSDLGRGDTGELFF. The DNA of the CDR3 is TGTGCCACCAGTGATTTGGGCAGGGGAGACACCGGGGAGCTGTTTTTT.

The rearrangement joins TRBV6-5 to TRBJ1-2, with TRBD1 matching 7 bases. The germline V gene has CDR1 MNHEY and CDR2 SVGAGI. Trimming at V came to 6 bases and at J to 4 bases, leaving 5 bases not matched to a gene. The CDR3 is made up of 13 amino acids. DNA for the CDR3: TGTGCCAGCAGCCTACAGGGGACCTATGGCTACACCTTC. Translated, it gives CASSLQGTYGYTF.

This clone has a single count. The chain has TRBV11-3 and TRBJ2-1, with 9 bases fitting TRBD2. Trimming took 4 bases from V and 7 from J; bases not matched to a gene: 8. Germline values: CDR1 SGHNT, CDR2 YENEEA. This CDR3 contains 15 residues. CDR3 protein: CASSYIAGAGNEQFF. The CDR3 bases are TGTGCCAGCAGCTACATAGCGGGAGCAGGTAATGAGCAGTTCTTC.

The chain couples TRBV24-1 to TRBJ2-7; D not resolved. This CDR3 has 13 residues. Germline-derived CDR1 and CDR2 are KGHDR and SFDVKD. V lost 4 bases and J 4 bases, leaving 10 bases between the germline ends. The CDR3 spells CATSEGPDYEQYF. In DNA form, the CDR3 reads TGTGCCACCAGTGAGGGCCCGGATTACGAGCAGTACTTC.

This clone has only one observation. The rearrangement joins TRBV7-2 to TRBJ2-1, with D unresolved. Germline assignment: CDR1 SGHTA and CDR2 FQGNSA. The CDR3 loop spans 13 amino acids. V lost 4 bases and J 5 bases, leaving 9 bases between the germline ends. This CDR3 reads CASSYTRDNEQFF. The CDR3 DNA is TGTGCCAGCAGCTATACTCGAGACAATGAGCAGTTCTTC.

The chain has TRBV4-1 and TRBJ2-7; D is unclear. CDR1 is MGHRA and CDR2 is YSYEKL in the germline V gene. V was clipped by 0 bases and J by 2 bases, with 11 bases between them. The CDR3 has 15 amino acids. The CDR3 reads CASSQEAYTTYEQYF. DNA for the CDR3: TGCGCCAGCAGCCAAGAGGCATATACTACCTACGAGCAGTACTTC.

V is TRBV6-5 and J is TRBJ1-3; D remains unclear. The CDR3 runs 15 residues. Trimming took 4 bases from V and 0 from J, leaving 10 bases between them. Looked up from germline, CDR1 is MNHEY and CDR2 is SVGAGI. CDR3: CASSSQRSSGNTIYF. CDR3 DNA sequence: TGTGCCAGCAGTTCACAGCGGAGCTCTGGAAACACCATATATTTT.

This clone is a singleton in its sample. The rearrangement uses TRBV5-1 and TRBJ2-3; the match to TRBD1 covers 7 bases. The CDR3 runs to 14 residues. The junction had 1 base not matched to a gene; V was cut back by 3 bases and J by 0 bases. The germline V gene has CDR1 SGHRS and CDR2 YFSETQ. Written as DNA, the CDR3 is TGCGCCAGCAGCTCGACAGGGAGCACAGATACGCAGTATTTT. It codes for CASSSTGSTDTQYF.